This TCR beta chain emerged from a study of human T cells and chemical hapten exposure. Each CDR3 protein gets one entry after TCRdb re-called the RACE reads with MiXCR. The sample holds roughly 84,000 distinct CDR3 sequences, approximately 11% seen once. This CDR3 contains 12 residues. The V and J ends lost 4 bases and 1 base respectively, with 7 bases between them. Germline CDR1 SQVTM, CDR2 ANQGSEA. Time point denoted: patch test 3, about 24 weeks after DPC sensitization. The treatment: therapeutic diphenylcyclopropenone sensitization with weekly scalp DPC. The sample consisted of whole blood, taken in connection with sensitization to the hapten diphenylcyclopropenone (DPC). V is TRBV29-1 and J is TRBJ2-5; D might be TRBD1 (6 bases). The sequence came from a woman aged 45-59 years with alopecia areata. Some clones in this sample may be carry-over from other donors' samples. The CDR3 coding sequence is TGCAGCGTTGGACAGGCCCAAGAGACCCAGTACTTC. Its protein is CSVGQAQETQYF.